This TCR beta chain appears in the sequencing data of a study of blood T cell repertoires in COVID-19. Background on the study: COVID-19 samples collected from the United States, Italy and Spain covered acute and convalescent phases. Sources were T cells, B-cell-depleted T cells, or PBMCs; the material itself was cDNA or gDNA.

CDR3 length equals 13 residues. V shed 4 bases and J shed 0 bases, with 5 bases lying between them. Germline lookup yields CDR1 SGDLS and CDR2 YYNGEE. Per the authors' pipeline: Estimated nucleated cell counts came from reference gene primer amplification. Clones were read by immunoSEQ multiplex PCR, and TCRdb kept only the in-frame ones, dropping some. Clone size and the V and J calls come from that table; the DNA yielded D and trimming. Of 95,000 to 150,000 clones listed, about 85% are singletons. The TCR originated in a woman older than 75 with acute or convalescent COVID-19. The material sequenced was peripheral blood. J is TRBJ1-3 and V is TRBV9; D gene uncertain. CDR3 loop: CASSRDSGNTIYF. In DNA, the CDR3 is TGTGCCAGCAGCAGAGACTCTGGAAACACCATATATTTT.